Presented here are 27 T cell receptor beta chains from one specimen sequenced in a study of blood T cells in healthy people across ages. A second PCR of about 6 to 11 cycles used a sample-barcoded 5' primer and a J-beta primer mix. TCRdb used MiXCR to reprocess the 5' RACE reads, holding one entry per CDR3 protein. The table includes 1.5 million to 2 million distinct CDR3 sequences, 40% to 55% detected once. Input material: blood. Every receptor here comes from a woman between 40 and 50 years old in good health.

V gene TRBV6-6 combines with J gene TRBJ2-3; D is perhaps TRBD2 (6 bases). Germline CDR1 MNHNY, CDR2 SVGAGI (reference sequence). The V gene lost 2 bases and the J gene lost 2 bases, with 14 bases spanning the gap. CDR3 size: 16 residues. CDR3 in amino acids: CASSYPPGVVTDTQYF. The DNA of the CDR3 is TGTGCCAGCAGTTACCCACCGGGGGTAGTCACAGATACGCAGTATTTT.

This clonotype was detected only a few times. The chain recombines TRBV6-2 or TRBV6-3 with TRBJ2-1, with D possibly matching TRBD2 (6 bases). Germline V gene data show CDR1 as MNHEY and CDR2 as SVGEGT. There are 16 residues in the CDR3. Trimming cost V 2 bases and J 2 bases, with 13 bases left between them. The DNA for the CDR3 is TGTGCCAGCAGTTACAGGGGAGGCGTAACCTACAATGAGCAGTTCTTC. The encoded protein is CASSYRGGVTYNEQFF.

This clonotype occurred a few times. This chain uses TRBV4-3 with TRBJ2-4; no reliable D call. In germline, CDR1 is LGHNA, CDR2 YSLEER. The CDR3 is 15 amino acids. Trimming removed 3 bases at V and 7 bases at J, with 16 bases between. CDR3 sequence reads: CASSHLPWGANIQYF. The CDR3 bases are TGCGCCAGCAGCCACCTGCCATGGGGTGCTAACATTCAGTACTTC.

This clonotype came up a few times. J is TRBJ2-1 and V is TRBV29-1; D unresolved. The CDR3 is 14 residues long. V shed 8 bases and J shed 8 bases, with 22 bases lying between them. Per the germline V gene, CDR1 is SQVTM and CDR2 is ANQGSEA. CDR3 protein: CSFGPLGVTDEQFF. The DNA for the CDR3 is TGCAGCTTTGGACCCCTGGGTGTTACGGATGAGCAGTTCTTC.

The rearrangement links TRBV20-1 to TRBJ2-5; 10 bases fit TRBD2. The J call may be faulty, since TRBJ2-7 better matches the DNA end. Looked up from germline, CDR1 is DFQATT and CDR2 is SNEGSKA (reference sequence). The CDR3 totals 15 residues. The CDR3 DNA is TGCAGTGCTAGAGGGCTAGCGGGGGTATCCTACGAGCAGTACTTC. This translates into CSARGLAGVSYEQYF.

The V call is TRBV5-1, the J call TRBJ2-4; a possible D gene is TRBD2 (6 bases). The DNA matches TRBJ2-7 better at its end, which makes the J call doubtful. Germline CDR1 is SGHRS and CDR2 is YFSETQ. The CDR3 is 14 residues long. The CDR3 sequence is CASSTRTEGGEQYF. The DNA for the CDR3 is TGCGCCAGCAGCACCCGGACGGAGGGCGGCGAGCAGTACTTC.

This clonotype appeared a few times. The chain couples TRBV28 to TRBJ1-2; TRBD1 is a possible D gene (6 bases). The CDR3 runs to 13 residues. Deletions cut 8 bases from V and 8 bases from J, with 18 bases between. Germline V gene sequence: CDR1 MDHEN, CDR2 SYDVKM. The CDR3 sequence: CASQSEGVGGYTF. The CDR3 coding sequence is TGTGCCAGCCAATCGGAGGGGGTCGGAGGCTACACCTTC.

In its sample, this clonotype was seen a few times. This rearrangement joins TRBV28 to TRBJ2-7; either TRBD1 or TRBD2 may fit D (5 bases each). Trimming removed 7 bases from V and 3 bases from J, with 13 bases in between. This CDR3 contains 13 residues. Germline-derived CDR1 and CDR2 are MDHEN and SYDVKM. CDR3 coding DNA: TGTGCCAGCACCCCCGGGGCGAACTACGAGCAGTACTTC. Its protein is CASTPGANYEQYF.

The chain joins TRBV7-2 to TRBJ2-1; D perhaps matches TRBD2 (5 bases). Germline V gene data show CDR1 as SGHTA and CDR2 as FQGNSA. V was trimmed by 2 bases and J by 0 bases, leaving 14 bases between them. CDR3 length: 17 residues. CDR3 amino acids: CASSLRRTESSYNEQFF. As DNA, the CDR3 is TGTGCCAGCAGCTTAAGGAGGACTGAAAGCTCCTACAATGAGCAGTTCTTC.

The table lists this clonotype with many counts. The chain's CDR3 is CSVEGLAGYNEQFF. In DNA form, the CDR3 reads TGCAGCGTTGAAGGGCTAGCGGGGTACAATGAGCAGTTCTTC. The chain joins TRBV29-1 to TRBJ2-1, with TRBD2 matching over 9 bases. With V trimmed by 1 base and J by 4 bases, 2 bases remained unmatched. Germline V gene sequence: CDR1 SQVTM, CDR2 ANQGSEA. The CDR3 covers 14 residues.

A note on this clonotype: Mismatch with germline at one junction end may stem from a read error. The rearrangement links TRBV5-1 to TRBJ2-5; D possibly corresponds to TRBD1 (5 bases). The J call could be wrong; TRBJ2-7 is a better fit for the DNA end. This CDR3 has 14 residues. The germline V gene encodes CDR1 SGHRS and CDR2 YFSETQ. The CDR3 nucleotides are TGCGCCAGCGGCTTGTCGACAGCCACCTACGAGCAGTACTTC. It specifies CASGLSTATYEQYF.

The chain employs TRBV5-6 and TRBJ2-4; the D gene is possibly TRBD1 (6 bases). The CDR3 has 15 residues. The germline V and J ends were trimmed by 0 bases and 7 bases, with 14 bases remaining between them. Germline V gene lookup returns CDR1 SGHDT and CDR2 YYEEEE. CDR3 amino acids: CASSLGGRGGNIQYF. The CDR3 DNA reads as TGTGCCAGCAGCTTGGGGGGCAGGGGTGGGAACATTCAGTACTTC.

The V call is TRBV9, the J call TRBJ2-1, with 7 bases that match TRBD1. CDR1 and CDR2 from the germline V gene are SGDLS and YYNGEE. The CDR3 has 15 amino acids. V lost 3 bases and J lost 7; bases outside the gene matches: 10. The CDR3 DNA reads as TGTGCCAGCAGCGAGCGAACAGGGGTTGGGAATGAGCAGTTCTTC. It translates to CASSERTGVGNEQFF.

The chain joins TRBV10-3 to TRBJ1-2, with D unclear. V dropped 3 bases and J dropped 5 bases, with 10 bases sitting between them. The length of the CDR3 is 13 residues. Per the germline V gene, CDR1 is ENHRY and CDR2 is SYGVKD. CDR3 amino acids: CAISDSTEYGYTF. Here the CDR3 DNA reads TGTGCCATCAGTGACAGTACTGAGTATGGCTACACCTTC.

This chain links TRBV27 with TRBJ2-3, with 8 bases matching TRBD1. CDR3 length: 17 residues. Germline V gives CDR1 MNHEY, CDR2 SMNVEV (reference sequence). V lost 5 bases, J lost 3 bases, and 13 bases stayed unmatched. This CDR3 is CASSPRGGQGGTDTQYF. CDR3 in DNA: TGTGCCAGCAGTCCGCGTGGCGGACAGGGCGGGACAGATACGCAGTATTTT.

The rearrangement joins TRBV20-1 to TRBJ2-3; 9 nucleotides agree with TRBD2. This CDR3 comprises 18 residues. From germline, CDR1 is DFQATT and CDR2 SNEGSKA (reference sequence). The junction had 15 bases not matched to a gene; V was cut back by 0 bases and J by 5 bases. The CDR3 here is CSARDVRSGSSGGDTQYF. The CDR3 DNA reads TGCAGTGCTAGAGATGTTCGTAGCGGGAGCTCCGGGGGAGATACGCAGTATTTT.

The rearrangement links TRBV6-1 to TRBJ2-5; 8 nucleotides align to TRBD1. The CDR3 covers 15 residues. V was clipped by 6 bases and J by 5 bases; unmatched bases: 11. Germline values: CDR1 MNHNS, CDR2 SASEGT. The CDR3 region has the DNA TGTGCCAGCAGCCTGACAGGGGCTGATTTCGAGACCCAGTACTTC. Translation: CASSLTGADFETQYF.

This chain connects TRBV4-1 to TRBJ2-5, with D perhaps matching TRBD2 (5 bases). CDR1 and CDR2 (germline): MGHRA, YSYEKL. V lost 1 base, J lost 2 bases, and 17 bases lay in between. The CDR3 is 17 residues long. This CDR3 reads CASSQGVTGTTQETQYF. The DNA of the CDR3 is TGCGCCAGCAGCCAAGGAGTGACGGGAACAACGCAAGAGACCCAGTACTTC.

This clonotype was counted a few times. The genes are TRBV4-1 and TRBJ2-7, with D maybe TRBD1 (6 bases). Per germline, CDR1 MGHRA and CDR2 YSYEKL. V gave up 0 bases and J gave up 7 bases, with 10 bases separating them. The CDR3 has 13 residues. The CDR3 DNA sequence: TGCGCCAGCAGCCAAGAGGGGGCAGGTGAGCAGTACTTC. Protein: CASSQEGAGEQYF.

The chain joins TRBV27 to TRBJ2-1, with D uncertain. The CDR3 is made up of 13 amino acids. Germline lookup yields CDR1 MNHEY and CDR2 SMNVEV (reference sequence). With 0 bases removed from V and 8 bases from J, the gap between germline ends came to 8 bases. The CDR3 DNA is TGTGCCAGCAGTTTATCGATCACCCATGAGCAGTTCTTC. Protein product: CASSLSITHEQFF.

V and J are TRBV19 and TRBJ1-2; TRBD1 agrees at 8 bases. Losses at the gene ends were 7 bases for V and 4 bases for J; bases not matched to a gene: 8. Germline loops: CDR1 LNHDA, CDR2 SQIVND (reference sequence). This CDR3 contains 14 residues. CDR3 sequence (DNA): TGTGCCAGTACCGAGGGACAGGTCTTCTATGGCTACACCTTC. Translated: CASTEGQVFYGYTF.

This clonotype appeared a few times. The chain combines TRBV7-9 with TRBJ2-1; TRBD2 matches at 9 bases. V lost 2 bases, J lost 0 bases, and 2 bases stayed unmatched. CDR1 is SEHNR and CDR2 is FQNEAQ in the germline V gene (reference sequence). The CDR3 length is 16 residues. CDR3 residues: CASSLRGGASYNEQFF. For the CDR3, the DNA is TGTGCCAGCAGCTTACGCGGGGGGGCCTCCTACAATGAGCAGTTCTTC. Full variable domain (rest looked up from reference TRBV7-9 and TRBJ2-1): DTGVSQNPRHKITKRGQNVTFRCDPISEHNRLYWYRQTLGQGPEFLTYFQNEAQLEKSRLLSDRFSAERPKGSFSTLEIQRTEQGDSAMYLCASSLRGGASYNEQFFGPGTRLTVL.

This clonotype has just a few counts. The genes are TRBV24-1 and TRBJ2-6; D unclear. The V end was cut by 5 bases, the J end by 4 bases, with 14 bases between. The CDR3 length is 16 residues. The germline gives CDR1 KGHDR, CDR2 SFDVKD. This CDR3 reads CATSGARASGANVLTF. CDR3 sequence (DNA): TGTGCCACCAGTGGAGCCCGGGCTTCCGGGGCCAACGTCCTGACTTTC.

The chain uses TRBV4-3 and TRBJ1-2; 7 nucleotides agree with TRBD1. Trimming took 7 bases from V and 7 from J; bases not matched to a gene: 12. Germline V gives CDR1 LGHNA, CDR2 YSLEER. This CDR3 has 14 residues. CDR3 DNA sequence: TGCGCCAGCAACCTAAGAGGGGGCGCGAGTGGCTACACCTTC. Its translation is CASNLRGGASGYTF.

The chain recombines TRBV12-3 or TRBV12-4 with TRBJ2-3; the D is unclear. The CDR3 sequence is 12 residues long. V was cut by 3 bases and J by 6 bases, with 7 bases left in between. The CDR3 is CASSFGQDTQYF. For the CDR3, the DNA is TGTGCCAGCAGTTTTGGGCAGGATACGCAGTATTTT.

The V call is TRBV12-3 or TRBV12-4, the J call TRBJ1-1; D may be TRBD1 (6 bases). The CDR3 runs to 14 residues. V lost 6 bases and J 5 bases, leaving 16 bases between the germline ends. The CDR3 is CASRLGGAGTEAFF. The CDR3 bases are TGTGCCAGCAGGCTGGGGGGCGCAGGTACTGAAGCTTTCTTT.

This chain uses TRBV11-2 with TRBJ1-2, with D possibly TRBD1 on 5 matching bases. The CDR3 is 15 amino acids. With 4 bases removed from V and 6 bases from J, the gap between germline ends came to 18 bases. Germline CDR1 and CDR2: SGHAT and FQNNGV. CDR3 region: CASSSVKGREDGYTF. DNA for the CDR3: TGTGCCAGCAGCTCTGTTAAGGGGCGCGAGGATGGCTACACCTTC.